The sample holds a few counts of the clone carrying this T cell receptor (beta chain). Its antigen is still unknown. This entry is derived from a study of naive and memory T cell subsets. Notes on the study in general: Over 90% of naive TCR sequences appeared only once after error correction, unlike memory subsets. A few larger clonotypes appeared in naive repertoires, especially CD8, possibly memory cells re-expressing CD45RA. Expression changes during T cell differentiation may affect RNA-based TCR counts.

The beta constant-region primer was an equimolar mix of two oligonucleotides covering TRBC1 and TRBC2. Four rounds of PCR amplified the ligated cDNA using nested alpha and beta constant-region primers plus SP2. TCRdb re-analysed the UMI-ligation and nested PCR reads in MiXCR, keeping a single row per CDR3 protein. This table holds tens of thousands of distinct CDR3 sequences, 11% found once. Cells stained for CD3, CD4, CD8, CD45RA, CD27 and viability were sorted into four CD45RA/CD27 subsets. Trimming cost V 6 bases and J 0 bases, with 20 bases left between them. The CDR3 consists of 16 residues. Germline V gene lookup returns CDR1 DFQATT and CDR2 SNEGSKA (reference sequence).

This receptor was taken from a human donor in good health. The sequenced sample consisted of naive CD4+ T cells from blood. The chain recombines TRBV20-1 with TRBJ1-2; a possible D gene is TRBD1 (5 bases). CDR3 coding DNA: TGCAGTGCCACCCGGGACGGAGGAAGAGCTAACTATGGCTACACCTTC. Translating it yields CSATRDGGRANYGYTF.